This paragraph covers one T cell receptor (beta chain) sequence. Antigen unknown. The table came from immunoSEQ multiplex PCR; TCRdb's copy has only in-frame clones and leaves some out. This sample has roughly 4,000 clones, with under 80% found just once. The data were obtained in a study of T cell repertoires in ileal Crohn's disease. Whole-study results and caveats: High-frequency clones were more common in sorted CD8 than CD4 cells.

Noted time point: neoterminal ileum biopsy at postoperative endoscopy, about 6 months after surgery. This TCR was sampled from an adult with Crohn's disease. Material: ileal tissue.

This chain's CDR3 is CASSLKTGADTQYF. The CDR3 DNA reads TGCGCCAGCAGCCTAAAGACAGGGGCAGATACGCAGTATTTT. The V call is TRBV4-1, the J call TRBJ2-3; 8 bases match TRBD1. The CDR3 is 14 amino acids. V dropped 4 bases and J dropped 4; count of bases not matched to a gene: 4. Per germline, CDR1 MGHRA and CDR2 YSYEKL.